This TCR beta chain was identified in a study of T cells in Graves' hyperthyroidism and ophthalmopathy. Whole-study context: The initial diagnosis was the point when peripheral blood was collected, ahead of any treatment.

Researchers took RNA transcripts and amplified the TCR beta CDR3 regions from them. HTBI primers were employed in a first-round RT-PCR of the TCR CDR3. TCRdb used MiXCR to reprocess the multiplex PCR reads, holding one entry per CDR3 protein. The data hold 600,000 to 700,000 distinct CDR3 sequences, with approximately 15% observed a single time. PBMCs were derived from more than 8 ml fresh peripheral blood. This CDR3 spans 14 amino acids. Per germline, CDR1 DFQATT and CDR2 SNEGSKA (reference sequence). The V gene lost 1 base and the J gene lost 5 bases, with 15 bases spanning the gap. The rearrangement links TRBV20-1 to TRBJ2-7, with D uncertain. The clonotype originates from a middle-aged woman with Graves' ophthalmopathy. The sample consisted of blood. CDR3 protein: CSARGRTSPNEQYF. The CDR3 region has the DNA TGCAGTGCTAGAGGCCGCACCTCTCCTAACGAGCAGTACTTC.